This is a list of T cell receptor beta chains from one sample in a study of stem cell transplantation in POMP-related autoinflammatory disease. Sequencing was performed with immunoSEQ multiplex PCR; in TCRdb, only in-frame clones are kept and a portion is missing. Among some 68,000 clones listed, roughly 90% were seen once. The sequencing here drew on CD4+ T cells from PBMCs, taken after stem cell transplantation. All receptors come from a human patient with POMP-related autoinflammation and immune dysregulation (PRAID). Some T cells may have originated in the graft donor. Both conserved end residues are part of each CDR3. A D gene is named only where the DNA matches it firmly. The size of a clone is reported for some rows only, either as once, few or many, or as a class for expanded clones.

V,D,size,J,DNA,CDR3
TRBV29-1,.,.,TRBJ2-5,TGCAGCGTTGTTAGGTCTGGGGAGACCCAGTACTTC,CSVVRSGETQYF
TRBV7-9,TRBD1,.,TRBJ1-1,TGTGCCAGCAGCGCCACATCAGGGGGCGCGTGGGGACTCGAAGCTTTCTTT,CASSATSGGAWGLEAFF
TRBV14,.,once,TRBJ2-1,TGTGCCAGCAGCCAAGACTTAGGCGATGAGCAGTTCTTC,CASSQDLGDEQFF
TRBV5-5,.,.,TRBJ2-5,TGTGCCAGCAGCTCCCCGACATGGGGGACGGAGACCCAGTACTTC,CASSSPTWGTETQYF
TRBV14,.,.,TRBJ2-2,TGTGCCAGCAGCCAAGGAAGGGCCGGGGAGCTGTTTTTT,CASSQGRAGELFF
TRBV12-3/TRBV12-4,.,.,TRBJ1-1,TGTGCCAGCAGTTTAGGTTTCACTGAAGCTTTCTTT,CASSLGFTEAFF
TRBV5-1,.,.,TRBJ2-3,TGCGCCAGCAGCTTGAGGGCCCTGGGCACAGATACGCAGTATTTT,CASSLRALGTDTQYF
TRBV5-4,.,.,TRBJ2-2,TGTGCCAGCAGCTTCAAGGGACGCACCGGGGAGCTGTTTTTT,CASSFKGRTGELFF
TRBV5-6,.,.,TRBJ1-2,TGTGCCAGCAGCTTAGGACATATATATGGCTACACCTTC,CASSLGHIYGYTF
TRBV2,TRBD1,.,TRBJ1-6,TGTGCCAGCAGTGAATCGGACAGGTATTATACTTCACCCCTCCACTTT,CASSESDRYYTSPLHF
TRBV4-1,.,few,TRBJ1-2,TGCGCCAGCAGCCACAATGGGCGCCGGGTCTATGGCTACACCTTC,CASSHNGRRVYGYTF
TRBV5-5,.,few,TRBJ1-3,TGTGCCAGCAGCTTGGAGGGCCAGGGCTCTGGAAACACCATATATTTT,CASSLEGQGSGNTIYF
TRBV10-2,TRBD2,.,TRBJ2-7,TGCGCCAGCAGTGATGAGGGGACTAGCGGGATGGGAGTCGAGCAGTACTTC,CASSDEGTSGMGVEQYF
TRBV5-1,.,.,TRBJ2-3,TGCGCCAGCAGCTTGGGAGCAGGTGGTACGCAGTATTTT,CASSLGAGGTQYF
TRBV9,TRBD1,.,TRBJ2-6,TGTGCCAGCAGCGTAGCTTTGGGACAGAGTTTTTCTGGGGCCAACGTCCTGACTTTC,CASSVALGQSFSGANVLTF
TRBV28,TRBD1,.,TRBJ2-7,TGTGCCAGCAGTTTAGGGGGGACAGGGAAGAACGAGCAGTACTTC,CASSLGGTGKNEQYF
TRBV6-5,.,once,TRBJ2-1,TGTGCCAGCAGTTACTCGTGGGCAGGTGGTGGTGAGCAGTTCTTC,CASSYSWAGGGEQFF
TRBV10-3,.,.,TRBJ1-2,TGTGCCATCAGTGATCGGCACAGCGGTACCTATGGCTACACCTTC,CAISDRHSGTYGYTF
TRBV29-1,.,.,TRBJ1-5,TGCAGGGTCCGGTGGCGGAGCAATCAGCCCCAGCATTTT,CRVRWRSNQPQHF
TRBV28,.,once,TRBJ1-1,TGTGCCAGCAGGTACCCGGGACGTCCAAGCACTGAAGCTTTCTTT,CASRYPGRPSTEAFF
TRBV19,.,.,TRBJ2-7,TGTGCCAGTAGTATAGAAGTTTGGGGCGAGCAGTACTTC,CASSIEVWGEQYF
TRBV7-3,.,.,TRBJ2-7,TGTGCCAGCAGCTTAAGCCAGGGGTACGAGCAGTACTTC,CASSLSQGYEQYF
TRBV2,TRBD1,once,TRBJ2-5,TGTGCCAGCAGAGCTGGACAGGGGGAAGAGACCCAGTACTTC,CASRAGQGEETQYF
TRBV12-3/TRBV12-4,.,once,TRBJ2-3,TGTGCCAGCAGGGAGAGGGAGGATACGCAGTATTTT,CASREREDTQYF
TRBV6-6,TRBD1,.,TRBJ2-5,TGTGCCAGCAGGTCCCAGGGGGTCCAAGAGACCCAGTACTTC,CASRSQGVQETQYF
TRBV28,.,.,TRBJ1-5,TGTGCCAGCCGAACAGGGAACGGTCAGCCCCAGCATTTT,CASRTGNGQPQHF
TRBV28,.,.,TRBJ2-5,TGTGCCAGCACACGGGGACCCCGCGGGCGTGTGACCCAGTACTTC,CASTRGPRGRVTQYF
TRBV6-1,.,.,TRBJ2-6,TGTGCCAGCAGTGGAGCCAGGTCAGCTGGGGCCAACGTCCTGACTTTC,CASSGARSAGANVLTF
TRBV28,.,.,TRBJ2-5,TGTGCCAGCAGTTTATACGAGACCCAGTACTTC,CASSLYETQYF
TRBV5-1,.,.,TRBJ2-5,TGCGCCAGCAGTGCACAGAGCCAAGAGACCCAGTACTTC,CASSAQSQETQYF
TRBV14,TRBD2,.,TRBJ2-3,TGTGCCAGCAGCCTCCTAGGGACTAGCGGGAGGCCGCGATCGCAGTATTTT,CASSLLGTSGRPRSQYF
TRBV28,.,.,TRBJ2-3,TGTGCCAGCAGTTTATTCCGGGACCCGGGGGGCACAGATACGCAGTATTTT,CASSLFRDPGGTDTQYF
TRBV10-1,TRBD2,.,TRBJ2-3,TGCGCCAGCAGTGAAAGTTCGGCGGGAGCAACAGATACGCAGTATTTT,CASSESSAGATDTQYF
TRBV7-8,TRBD1,.,TRBJ1-1,TGTGCCAGCAGGCCGGGACAGATGAACACTGAAGCTTTCTTT,CASRPGQMNTEAFF
TRBV6-5,.,.,TRBJ2-7,TGTGCCAGCAGAGATTATCGAGACCCACCCTACGAGCAGTACTTC,CASRDYRDPPYEQYF
TRBV28,.,.,TRBJ1-6,TGTGCCAGCAGCCGCTCGGACAGCCCTACATCCCTCCACTTT,CASSRSDSPTSLHF
TRBV5-5,.,.,TRBJ1-1,TGTGCCAGCAGCTTGGTCTTGGGCACAGGGTTGGAGACTGAAGCTTTCTTT,CASSLVLGTGLETEAFF
TRBV16,.,.,TRBJ1-6,TGTGCCAGCAGAAGTACAGGTTATAATTCACCCCTCCACTTT,CASRSTGYNSPLHF
TRBV29-1,.,.,TRBJ2-2,TGCAGCGGCAGGGTGGAGGGGGAGCTGTTTTTT,CSGRVEGELFF
TRBV3-1/TRBV3-2,.,.,TRBJ2-5,TGTGCCAGCAGCCAAGGATCGAGCACCCCGGAGACCCAGTACTTC,CASSQGSSTPETQYF
TRBV14,.,.,TRBJ1-1,TGTGCCAGCAGCCGGCCTGTAGGGAACACTGAAGCTTTCTTT,CASSRPVGNTEAFF
TRBV5-4,TRBD2,.,TRBJ2-1,TGTGCCAGCAGCTTTCGGACTAGCGGGGGCGAGCAGTTCTTC,CASSFRTSGGEQFF
TRBV10-3,TRBD2,.,TRBJ2-2,TGTGCCACCGCGGGGGGCCCTACCAACACCGGGGAGCTGTTTTTT,CATAGGPTNTGELFF
TRBV11-2,.,.,TRBJ2-7,TGTGCCAGCAGACCAGTGACAGGAGGTCCCTACGAGCAGTACTTC,CASRPVTGGPYEQYF